This T cell receptor (beta chain) derives from a study of T-cell memory formation after mild COVID-19. The overall study: The study found TCR clusters largely donor specific. Study results and limitations: The pre-infection memory compartment contained some responding clones, suggesting cross-reactive memory joined. The main location of contracting CD4+ clones was CM and EM, and that of contracting CD8+ clones was EMRA.

The germline V gene has CDR1 SGDLS and CDR2 YYNGEE. V was pared by 4 bases and J by 6 bases, with 19 bases between. This CDR3 has 15 residues. This clonotype was counted ten times or more. Antigen: not known. Using its own MiXCR run on the 5' RACE reads, TCRdb lists one record per CDR3 protein. The table lists about 400,000 distinct CDR3 sequences, approximately 15% of them singletons. This TCR was sampled from a young man who had mild COVID-19 (a few samples of this study predate the infection). Cell type and time point are not known. This chain joins TRBV9 and TRBJ1-2, with D maybe TRBD1 (5 bases). The sequencing sample was made of PBMCs or a T cell subset sorted from them (not recorded which). The CDR3 loop is CASSPGGRGGDGYTF. CDR3 nucleotide sequence: TGTGCCAGCAGCCCCGGTGGTAGGGGCGGCGATGGCTACACCTTC.